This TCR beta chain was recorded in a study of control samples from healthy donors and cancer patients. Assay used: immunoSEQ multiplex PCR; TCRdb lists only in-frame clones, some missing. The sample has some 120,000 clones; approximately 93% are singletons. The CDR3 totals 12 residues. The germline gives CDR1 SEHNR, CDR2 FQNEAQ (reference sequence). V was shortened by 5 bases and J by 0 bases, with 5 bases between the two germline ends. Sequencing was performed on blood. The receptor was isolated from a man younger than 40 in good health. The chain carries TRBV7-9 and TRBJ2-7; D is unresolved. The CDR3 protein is CASSPTSYEQYF. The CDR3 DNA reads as TGTGCCAGCAGCCCAACCTCCTACGAGCAGTACTTC.